One TCR beta chain is described in this entry. These data come from a study of T cell responses to AZD1222 COVID-19 vaccine. This table comes from immunoSEQ multiplex PCR, and its TCRdb copy is limited to in-frame clones, with some not included. The top ten hold over 2% of the sample, which has under 130,000 clones, roughly 87% seen once. Germline CDR1 and CDR2: SGDLS and YYNGEE. The CDR3 is made up of 13 amino acids. Trimming stripped 4 bases from V and 4 bases from J, with 9 bases between. Sequences were derived from peripheral blood, sampled 28 days after the second AZD1222 dose. The rearrangement joins TRBV9 to TRBJ2-1; D call uncertain. This TCR was sampled from an adult who received the AZD1222 COVID-19 vaccine. The CDR3 region is CASSFEQYNEQFF. The CDR3 DNA reads TGTGCCAGCAGCTTTGAACAGTACAATGAGCAGTTCTTC.